Listed below are T cell receptor beta chains from one sample, sequenced in a study of cytomegalovirus exposure and HLA in healthy donors. TCRdb keeps only in-frame clones here, not all; method: immunoSEQ multiplex PCR. The table includes around 150,000 clones, over 60% detected once. Material for sequencing was PBMCs. These receptor sequences come from a woman between 45 and 65 years old in good health and CMV-seropositive. Both conserved end residues are part of each CDR3. The D gene is left open where the match is weak. Expanded clones get a size class; other rows say once, few or many, or leave the size out.

clone_size	v_call	j_call	d_call	cdr3_nt	cdr3_aa
NA	TRBV10-3	TRBJ1-2	NA	TGTGCCATCAGTGTACGGGAATTTAAGGGCTACACCTTC	CAISVREFKGYTF
few	TRBV4-3	TRBJ1-3	TRBD1	TGCGCCAGCAGCCAGACCTGGACAGGGTCAGGAAACACCATATATTTT	CASSQTWTGSGNTIYF
NA	TRBV6-1	TRBJ2-7	NA	TGTGCCAGCAGTGAAGTAGCGTCCTACGAGCAGTACTTC	CASSEVASYEQYF
few	TRBV5-6	TRBJ1-2	NA	TGTGCCAGCAGCTCGTTCGGGGGTGGTAATACTAACTATGGCTACACCTTC	CASSSFGGGNTNYGYTF
NA	TRBV7-2	TRBJ2-3	NA	TGTGCCAGCAGCTTTATGGGGACTAGCACAGATACGCAGTATTTT	CASSFMGTSTDTQYF
NA	TRBV29-1	TRBJ2-1	TRBD2	TGCAGCGTTGGATTGGCTAGCGGGTTAGGTGAGCAGTTCTTC	CSVGLASGLGEQFF
NA	TRBV7-3	TRBJ1-1	NA	TGTGCCAGCAGCTCGACAGGCAACACTGAAGCTTTCTTT	CASSSTGNTEAFF
NA	TRBV5-6	TRBJ1-3	NA	TGTGCCAGCAGCCTGAATCCACGGGGATTTGGAAACACCATATATTTT	CASSLNPRGFGNTIYF
NA	TRBV4-3	TRBJ1-3	NA	TGCGCCAGCAGCCCGCGCATTGGAAACACCATATATTTT	CASSPRIGNTIYF
NA	TRBV10-3	TRBJ2-7	TRBD1	TGTGCCATCAGTGAGTCGGACAGGTCCTACGAGCAGTACTTC	CAISESDRSYEQYF
NA	TRBV7-9	TRBJ2-1	TRBD1	TGTGCCAGCAGCCCGGACAGGGAGTTGAATGAGCAGTTCTTC	CASSPDRELNEQFF
many	TRBV14	TRBJ1-6	NA	TGTGCCAGCAGCCAAGGCAGGGAATATTCACCCCTCCACTTT	CASSQGREYSPLHF
NA	TRBV5-4	TRBJ1-2	TRBD1	TGTGCCAGCAGGTGGGGACAGGATGGCTACACCTTC	CASRWGQDGYTF
few	TRBV4-1	TRBJ2-3	NA	TGCGCCAGCAGCCCCCCTTCTATAGATACGCAGTATTTT	CASSPPSIDTQYF
NA	TRBV10-2	TRBJ2-3	TRBD2	TGCGCCAGCAGTGAGTCTACCGGGACTAGCGGGAGGGCCGGCTCAGATACGCAGTATTTT	CASSESTGTSGRAGSDTQYF
NA	TRBV14	TRBJ2-5	NA	TGTGCCAGCAGCCAAGATGGGGGCAAAGAGACCCAGTACTTC	CASSQDGGKETQYF
NA	TRBV5-4	TRBJ2-7	NA	TGTGCCAGCAGCTACAGCTCCTACGAGCAGTACTTC	CASSYSSYEQYF
NA	TRBV29-1	TRBJ2-1	TRBD1	TGCAGCGCCCTAGACAGGGGCTCCTACAATGAGCAGTTCTTC	CSALDRGSYNEQFF
NA	TRBV29-1	TRBJ1-2	TRBD1	TGCAGCGTTGTTACGCCGGGACAGGACTATGGCTACACCTTC	CSVVTPGQDYGYTF
NA	TRBV5-4	TRBJ1-2	NA	TGTGCCAGCAGCTTGGATAGGGGGTTCTATGGCTACACCTTC	CASSLDRGFYGYTF
NA	TRBV7-9	TRBJ2-2	TRBD1	TGTGCCAGCAGCCAACAATACCGGGACAGCTACGCGAACACCGGGGAGCTGTTTTTT	CASSQQYRDSYANTGELFF
few	TRBV2	TRBJ1-1	NA	TGTGCCAGCAGCTTTAAGCCGAACACTGAAGCTTTCTTT	CASSFKPNTEAFF
NA	TRBV7-9	TRBJ1-6	TRBD1	TGTGCCAGCAGCCTCCTGACAGGGAGCTCCTATAATTCACCCCTCCACTTT	CASSLLTGSSYNSPLHF
NA	TRBV5-1	TRBJ1-2	TRBD1	TGCGCCAGCAGCTTGGCCGGGACAGGGCCTCTGGACACCTTC	CASSLAGTGPLDTF
few	TRBV9	TRBJ2-2	NA	TGTGCCAGCAGCGGAGTGGCAGGGAGGACCGGGGAGCTGTTTTTT	CASSGVAGRTGELFF
NA	TRBV19	TRBJ2-3	NA	TGTGCCAGTAGTAGCCGGTATAGCACAGATACGCAGTATTTT	CASSSRYSTDTQYF
NA	TRBV11-3	TRBJ1-1	NA	TGTGCCAGCAGCTTCACAGGATCCAACACTGAAGCTTTCTTT	CASSFTGSNTEAFF
once	TRBV28	TRBJ1-1	NA	TGTGCCAGCAGTTTACTAACTGAAGCTTTCTTT	CASSLLTEAFF
few	TRBV29-1	TRBJ2-2	NA	TGCAGCGTTGAAGATCCTCACACCGGGGAGCTGTTTTTT	CSVEDPHTGELFF
NA	TRBV12-1	TRBJ2-3	NA	TGTGCCAGCAGCTTTTCCGTTCTGGATACGCAGTATTTT	CASSFSVLDTQYF
once	TRBV9	TRBJ2-3	NA	TGTGCCAGCAGCCCGCGGGCGGGTACGCAGTATTTT	CASSPRAGTQYF
once	TRBV10-2	TRBJ2-1	TRBD2	TGCGCCAGCAGTGAGGCTGCTAGCGGGAGACTCTACAATGAGCAGTTCTTC	CASSEAASGRLYNEQFF
NA	TRBV2	TRBJ1-6	NA	TGTGCCAGCACCGGAGAGGTTTCACCCCTCCACTTT	CASTGEVSPLHF